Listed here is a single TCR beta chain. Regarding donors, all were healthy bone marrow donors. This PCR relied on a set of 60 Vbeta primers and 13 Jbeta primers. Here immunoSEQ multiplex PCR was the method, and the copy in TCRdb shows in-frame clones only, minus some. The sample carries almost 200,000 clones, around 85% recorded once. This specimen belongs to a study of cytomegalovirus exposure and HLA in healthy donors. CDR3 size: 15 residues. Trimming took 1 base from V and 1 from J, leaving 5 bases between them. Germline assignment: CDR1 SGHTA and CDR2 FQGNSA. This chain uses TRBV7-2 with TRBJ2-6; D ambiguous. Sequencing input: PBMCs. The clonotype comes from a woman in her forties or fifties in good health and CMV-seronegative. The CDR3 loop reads CASSLVPSGANVLTF. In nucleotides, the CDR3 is TGTGCCAGCAGCTTAGTCCCATCTGGGGCCAACGTCCTGACTTTC.